The clone carrying this TCR beta chain appeared a few times. Its antigen remains unknown. TCRdb passed the 5' RACE reads through MiXCR, listing each CDR3 protein once. The sample has some 130,000 distinct CDR3 sequences, roughly 15% seen once; the top ten hold 11% to 15%. The data stem from a study of T-cell memory formation after mild COVID-19. Study results and limitations: Clones that contracted clustered mainly in CM and EM if CD4+ and in EMRA if CD8+.

This TCR was sampled from an adult woman who had mild COVID-19 (a few samples of this study predate the infection). Cell type and time point are not known. The sample was PBMCs or a T cell subset sorted from them (not recorded which).

DNA for the CDR3: TGTGCCAGCAGCTTAGAGCTAGCGGGGGGAATCAATGAGCAGTTCTTC. Its translation: CASSLELAGGINEQFF. This chain uses TRBV7-8 with TRBJ2-1; 11 nucleotides line up with TRBD2. Trimming cost V 1 base and J 6 bases; bases outside gene matches: 5. The CDR3 consists of 16 residues. The germline V gene has CDR1 SGHVS and CDR2 FQNEAQ.